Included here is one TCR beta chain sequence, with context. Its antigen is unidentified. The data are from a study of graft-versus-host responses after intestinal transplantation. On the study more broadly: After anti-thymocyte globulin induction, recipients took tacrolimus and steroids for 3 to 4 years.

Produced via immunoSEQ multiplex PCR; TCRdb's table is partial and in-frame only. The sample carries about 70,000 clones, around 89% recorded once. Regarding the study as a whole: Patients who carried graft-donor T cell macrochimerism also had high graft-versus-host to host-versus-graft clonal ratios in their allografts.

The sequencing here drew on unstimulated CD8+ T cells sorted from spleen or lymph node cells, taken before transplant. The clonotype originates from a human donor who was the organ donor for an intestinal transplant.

The CDR3 DNA reads TGCGCCAGCAGCCAAGGAGCCCCCGCCCCGTTAGAAGCTTTCTTT. It encodes CASSQGAPAPLEAFF. The chain couples TRBV4-3 to TRBJ1-1, with D uncertain. Between the trimmed V and J ends, which lost 1 base and 8 bases, there was a span of 17 bases. The CDR3 covers 15 residues. Germline V gene data show CDR1 as LGHNA and CDR2 as YSLEER.